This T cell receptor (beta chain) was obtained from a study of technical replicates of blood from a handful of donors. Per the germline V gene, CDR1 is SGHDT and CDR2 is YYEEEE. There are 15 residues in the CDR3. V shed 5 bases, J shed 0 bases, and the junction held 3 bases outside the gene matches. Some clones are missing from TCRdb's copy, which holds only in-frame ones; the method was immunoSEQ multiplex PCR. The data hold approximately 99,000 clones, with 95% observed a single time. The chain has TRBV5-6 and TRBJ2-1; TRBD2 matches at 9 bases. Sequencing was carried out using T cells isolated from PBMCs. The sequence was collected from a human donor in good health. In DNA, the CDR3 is TGTGCCAGCAGGCTAGCGGGAACCTCCTACAATGAGCAGTTCTTC. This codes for CASRLAGTSYNEQFF.